This T cell receptor beta chain is drawn from a study of blood T cells in healthy people across ages (dated by TCRdb to about 2015). Study-level background: Template switching captured roughly one uniquely barcoded TCR beta cDNA molecule per two T cells in model experiments. To track age-related changes in TCR beta repertoire diversity, the study relied on deep sequencing normalized with unique cDNA molecular identifiers. Four age groups were formed from the donors: young (average 16 years), middle-aged (approximately 40), aged (around 68) and long-lived (approximately 78). To avoid experimental bias, donors of different ages were spread randomly across the sequencing lanes. The study analyzed two additional independent replicas of 1 million unique cDNA reads from the same blood draw for two donors, one aged 18 to 29 and one aged 80 or older. Study-level results and caveats: As age increased, observed TCR beta diversity per million T cells dropped in a roughly linear way, and a significant reduction was already evident by age about 40. Estimates of total diversity from one million sequenced T cells were regarded as lower bounds and underestimates. Since profiling was done on bulk unsorted PBMCs, naive and antigen-experienced compartments could not be conclusively compared. A strong correlation was found between observed TCR beta diversity and the percentage of naive T cells measured by flow cytometry. Donor CMV infection status was unknown, potentially confounding age-related changes in expanded clonotypes. Compared with the aged group, the long-lived group had more naive CD4+ T cells, fewer expanded clones and increased TCR diversity, a pattern suggesting age selection.

In the case of this clonotype: Its antigen is currently not known. Base quality data are lacking; no much larger clone is found one base away.

The donors were some 36 Caucasian individuals from Russia, aged roughly 6 to 90 years, who were systemically healthy. Each donor gave 8 to 10 milliliters of peripheral blood, collected into EDTA-treated Vacutainer tubes. Ficoll-Paque density-gradient centrifugation was used to isolate PBMCs, with at least 7 million obtained per sample. Total RNA, at least 6 micrograms per sample, was extracted from PBMCs with Trizol reagent. For every donor, flow cytometry on a PBMC aliquot measured the percentage of naive CD45RAhigh/CD27high T cells. Library generation was performed with 5' RACE. The reads were generated on an Illumina HiSeq 2500. The second PCR ran for roughly 7 to 12 cycles and used a J-beta primer mix along with a sample-barcoded 5' primer. A unique molecular identifier was introduced onto each TCR beta cDNA molecule by a template-switch 5' adaptor carrying 12 random nucleotides. At least 3 million CDR3-containing paired-end reads were obtained from each sample. The Mint cDNA synthesis kit, primed by a TRBC-specific oligonucleotide, was used to synthesize first-strand cDNA from all RNA. All cDNA was treated with uracil-DNA glycosylase and then went through a first 18-cycle PCR with the universal primers M1SS and BC2_uni_R. As for how the authors treated the data: Each sample was normalized by randomly selecting 1 million high-quality reads, each carrying a distinct molecular identifier. Instead of being binned into consensus sequences, reads that shared molecular identifiers were thrown out. MiTCR, with a Q25 quality threshold and the strictest error-elimination algorithm, was used for CDR3 identification, clonotype clustering and error correction. A nonparametric unseen species model using Euler transformation provided a lower-bound estimate of total TCR beta diversity. TCRdb trimmed the raw reads at Q25, called clones with MiXCR and kept productive beta chains. Rows are combined by CDR3 protein, so each entry shows the most common genes and DNA. TCRdb's processing, not the authors', yielded these V and J calls. This sample gives over a million distinct CDR3 sequences in total; roughly 45% of them show up just once. The ten largest clones add up to 18% of the sample.

The sequence derives from a woman aged 55-70 years in good health. Sample: blood.

The DNA sequence reads TGTGCCAGCAGTGAAGACAGGGGGCCACTCGATACGCAGTATTTT. It codes for CASSEDRGPLDTQYF. This chain joins TRBV6-1 to TRBJ2-3; TRBD1 lines up with 9 middle nucleotides. CDR1 and CDR2 (MNHNS, SASEGT) derive from the germline V gene. Measured from the cysteine to the phenylalanine, the CDR3 is 15 residues long. Just the 45-base CDR3 DNA is kept, in frame starting at base 1. V has 1 base trimmed and J has 6 bases trimmed; junction bases matching no gene number 5.